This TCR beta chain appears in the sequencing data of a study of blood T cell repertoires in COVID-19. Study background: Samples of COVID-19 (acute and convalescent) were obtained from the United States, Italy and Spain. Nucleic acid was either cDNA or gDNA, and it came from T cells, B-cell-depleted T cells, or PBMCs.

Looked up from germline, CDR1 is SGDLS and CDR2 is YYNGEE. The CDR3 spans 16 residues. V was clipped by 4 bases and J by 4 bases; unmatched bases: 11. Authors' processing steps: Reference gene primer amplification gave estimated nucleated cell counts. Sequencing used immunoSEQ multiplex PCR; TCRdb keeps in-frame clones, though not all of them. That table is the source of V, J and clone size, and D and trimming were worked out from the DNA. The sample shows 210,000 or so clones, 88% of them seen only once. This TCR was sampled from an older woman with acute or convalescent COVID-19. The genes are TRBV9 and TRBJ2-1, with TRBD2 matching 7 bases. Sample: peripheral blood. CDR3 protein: CASSPRGLVAYNEQFF. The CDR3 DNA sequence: TGTGCCAGCAGCCCAAGAGGACTAGTTGCATACAATGAGCAGTTCTTC. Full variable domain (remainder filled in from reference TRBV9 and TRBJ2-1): DSGVTQTPKHLITATGQRVTLRCSPRSGDLSVYWYQQSLDQGLQFLIQYYNGEERAKGNILERFSAQQFPDLHSELNLSSLELGDSALYFCASSPRGLVAYNEQFFGPGTRLTVL.